This TCR beta chain was recovered during a study of cytomegalovirus exposure and HLA in healthy donors. This clone was seen once. It was with 60 Vbeta and 13 Jbeta primers that the PCR ran. Clones were sequenced by immunoSEQ multiplex PCR, and TCRdb holds only the in-frame ones, with some missing. This table has roughly 6,900 clones, roughly 51% appearing once. With 7 bases removed from V and 2 bases from J, the gap between germline ends came to 11 bases. This CDR3 is 13 amino acids long. The V gene's germline CDR1 is MNHNY and CDR2 SVGAGI (reference sequence). The specimen was PBMCs. This TCR derives from a man aged 30-40 years in good health and CMV-seropositive. The chain employs TRBV6-6 and TRBJ1-1; possibly TRBD1 for D (6 bases). The CDR3: CASNLQGNTEAFF. CDR3 bases: TGTGCCAGCAACTTACAGGGAAACACTGAAGCTTTCTTT.